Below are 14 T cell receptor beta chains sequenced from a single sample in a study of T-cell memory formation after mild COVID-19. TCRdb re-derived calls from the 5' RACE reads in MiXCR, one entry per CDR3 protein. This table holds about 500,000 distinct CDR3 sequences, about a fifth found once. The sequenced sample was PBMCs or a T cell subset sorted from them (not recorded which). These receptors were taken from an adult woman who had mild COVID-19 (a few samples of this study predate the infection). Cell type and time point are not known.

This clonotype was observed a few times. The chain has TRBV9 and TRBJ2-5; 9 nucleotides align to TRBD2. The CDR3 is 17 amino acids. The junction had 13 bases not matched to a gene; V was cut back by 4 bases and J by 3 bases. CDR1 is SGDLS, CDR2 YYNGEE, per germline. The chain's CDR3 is CASSSSSPVAGEETQYF. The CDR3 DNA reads TGTGCCAGCAGCTCCTCCTCTCCCGTAGCGGGAGAAGAGACCCAGTACTTC.

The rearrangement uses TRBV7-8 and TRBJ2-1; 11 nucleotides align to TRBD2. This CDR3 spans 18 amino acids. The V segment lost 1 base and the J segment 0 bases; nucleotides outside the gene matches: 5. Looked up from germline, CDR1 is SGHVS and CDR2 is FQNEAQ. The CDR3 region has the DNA TGTGCCAGCAGCTTAGGGGGACTAGCGGATAGCTCCTACAATGAGCAGTTCTTC. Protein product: CASSLGGLADSSYNEQFF. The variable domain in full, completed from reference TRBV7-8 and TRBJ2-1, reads GAGVSQSPRYKVAKRGQDVALRCDPISGHVSLFWYQQALGQGPEFLTYFQNEAQLDKSGLPSDRFFAERPEGSVSTLKIQRTQQEDSAVYLCASSLGGLADSSYNEQFFGPGTRLTVL.

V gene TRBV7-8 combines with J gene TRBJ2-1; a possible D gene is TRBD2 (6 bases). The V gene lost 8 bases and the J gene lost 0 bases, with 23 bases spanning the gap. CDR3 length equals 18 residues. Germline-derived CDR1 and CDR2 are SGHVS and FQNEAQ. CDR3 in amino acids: CASAKEGIGMSSYNEQFF. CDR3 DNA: TGTGCCAGCGCGAAGGAGGGGATCGGGATGAGCTCCTACAATGAGCAGTTCTTC.

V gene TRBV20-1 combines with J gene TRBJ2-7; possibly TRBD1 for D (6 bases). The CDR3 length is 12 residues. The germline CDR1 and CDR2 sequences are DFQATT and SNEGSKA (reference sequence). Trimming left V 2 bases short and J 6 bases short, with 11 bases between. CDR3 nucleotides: TGCAGTGCTAGACTTCAGGGGAGCGAGCAGTACTTC. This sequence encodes CSARLQGSEQYF.

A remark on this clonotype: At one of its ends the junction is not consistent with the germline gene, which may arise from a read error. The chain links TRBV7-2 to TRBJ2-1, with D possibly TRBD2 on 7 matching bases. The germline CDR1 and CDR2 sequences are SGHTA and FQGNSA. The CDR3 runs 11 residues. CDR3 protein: CASSLVGGLDF. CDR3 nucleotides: TGTGCCAGCAGCTTAGTCGGGGGGCTAGACTTC.

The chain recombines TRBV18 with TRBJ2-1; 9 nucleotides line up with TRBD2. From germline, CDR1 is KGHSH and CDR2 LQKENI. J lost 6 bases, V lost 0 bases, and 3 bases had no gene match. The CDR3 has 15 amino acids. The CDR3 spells CASSPPSGSRNEQFF. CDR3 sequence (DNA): TGTGCCAGCTCACCACCTAGCGGGAGTCGCAATGAGCAGTTCTTC.

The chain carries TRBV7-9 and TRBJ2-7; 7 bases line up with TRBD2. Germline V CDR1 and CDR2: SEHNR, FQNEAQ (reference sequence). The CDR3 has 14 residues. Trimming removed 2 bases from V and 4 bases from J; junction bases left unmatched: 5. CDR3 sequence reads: CASSLWASGYEQYF. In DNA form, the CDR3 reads TGTGCCAGCAGCTTATGGGCTAGCGGATACGAGCAGTACTTC.

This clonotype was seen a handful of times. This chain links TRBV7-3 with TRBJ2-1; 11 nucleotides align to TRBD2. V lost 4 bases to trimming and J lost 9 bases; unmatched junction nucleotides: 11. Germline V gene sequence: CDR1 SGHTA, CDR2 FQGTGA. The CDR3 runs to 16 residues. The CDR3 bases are TGTGCCAGCAGCTCTTGGGTAGCGGGGGGGAGTAGTGAGCAGTTCTTC. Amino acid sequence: CASSSWVAGGSSEQFF.

Here the CDR3 DNA reads TGTGCCAGCAGGCTGACAGGGAATGGCTACACCTTC. This gives the protein CASRLTGNGYTF. This sequence joins TRBV7-9 and TRBJ1-2, with 7 bases matching TRBD1. Germline CDR1 reads SEHNR; CDR2 reads FQNEAQ (reference sequence). V gave up 6 bases and J gave up 6 bases; unmatched junction bases: 4. The CDR3 is made up of 12 amino acids.

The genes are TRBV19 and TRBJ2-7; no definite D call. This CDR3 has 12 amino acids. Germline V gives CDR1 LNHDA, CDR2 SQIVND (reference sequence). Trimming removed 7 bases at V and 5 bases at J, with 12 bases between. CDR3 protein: CASKGYVNEQYF. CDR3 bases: TGTGCCAGTAAAGGATACGTCAACGAGCAGTACTTC.

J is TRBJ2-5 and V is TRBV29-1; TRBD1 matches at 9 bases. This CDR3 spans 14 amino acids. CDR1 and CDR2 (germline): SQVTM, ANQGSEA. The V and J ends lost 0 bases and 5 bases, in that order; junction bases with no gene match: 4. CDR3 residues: CSVEEGQGWETQYF. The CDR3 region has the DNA TGCAGCGTTGAAGAGGGACAGGGCTGGGAGACCCAGTACTTC.

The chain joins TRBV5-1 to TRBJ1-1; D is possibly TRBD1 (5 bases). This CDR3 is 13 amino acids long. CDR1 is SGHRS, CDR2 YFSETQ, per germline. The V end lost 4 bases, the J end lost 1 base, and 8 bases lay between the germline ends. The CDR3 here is CASSTGQNTEAFF. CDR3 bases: TGCGCCAGCAGCACCGGACAGAACACTGAAGCTTTCTTT.

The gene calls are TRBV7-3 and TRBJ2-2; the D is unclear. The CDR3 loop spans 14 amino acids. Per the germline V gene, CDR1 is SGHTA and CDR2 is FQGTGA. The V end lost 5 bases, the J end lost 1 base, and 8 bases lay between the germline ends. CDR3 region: CASSPVGNTGELFF. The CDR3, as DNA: TGTGCCAGCAGCCCGGTCGGGAACACCGGGGAGCTGTTTTTT.

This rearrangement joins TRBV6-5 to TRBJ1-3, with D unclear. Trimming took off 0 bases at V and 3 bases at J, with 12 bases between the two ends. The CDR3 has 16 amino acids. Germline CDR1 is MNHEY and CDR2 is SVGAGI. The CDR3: CASSYSLHGYGNTIYF. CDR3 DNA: TGTGCCAGCAGTTACTCGTTGCACGGCTATGGAAACACCATATATTTT.